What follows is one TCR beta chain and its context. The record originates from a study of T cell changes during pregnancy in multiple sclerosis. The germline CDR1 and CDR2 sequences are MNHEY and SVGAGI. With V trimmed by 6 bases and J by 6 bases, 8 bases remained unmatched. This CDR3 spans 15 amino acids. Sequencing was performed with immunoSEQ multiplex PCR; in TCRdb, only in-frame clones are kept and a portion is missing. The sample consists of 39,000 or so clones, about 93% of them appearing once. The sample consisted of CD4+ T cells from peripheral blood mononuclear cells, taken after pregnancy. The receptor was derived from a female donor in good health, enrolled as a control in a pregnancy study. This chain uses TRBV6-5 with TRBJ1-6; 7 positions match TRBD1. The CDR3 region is CASRPTTGANSPLHF. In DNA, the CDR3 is TGTGCCAGCAGGCCCACCACAGGGGCTAATTCACCCCTCCACTTT.